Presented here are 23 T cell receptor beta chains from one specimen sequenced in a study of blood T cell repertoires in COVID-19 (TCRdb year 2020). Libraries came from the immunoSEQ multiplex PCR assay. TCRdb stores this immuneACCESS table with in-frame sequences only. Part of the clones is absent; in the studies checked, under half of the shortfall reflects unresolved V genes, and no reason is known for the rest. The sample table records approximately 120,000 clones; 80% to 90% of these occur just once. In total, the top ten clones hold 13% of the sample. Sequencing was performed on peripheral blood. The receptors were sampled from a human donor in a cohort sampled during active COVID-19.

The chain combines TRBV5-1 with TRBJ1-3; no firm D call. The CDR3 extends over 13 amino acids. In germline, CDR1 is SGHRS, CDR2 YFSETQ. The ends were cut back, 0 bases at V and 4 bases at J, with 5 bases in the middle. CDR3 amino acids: CASSLAPGNTIYF. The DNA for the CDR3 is TGCGCCAGCAGCTTGGCTCCGGGAAACACCATATATTTT.

The CDR3 bases are TGTGCCAGTAGTATAGGGACAGGGGGCACTGAAGCTTTCTTT. Protein: CASSIGTGGTEAFF. J is TRBJ1-1 and V is TRBV19; 10 bases match TRBD1. The CDR3 length is 14 residues. Looked up from germline, CDR1 is LNHDA and CDR2 is SQIVND (reference sequence). V lost 1 base, J lost 4 bases, and 0 bases stayed unmatched.

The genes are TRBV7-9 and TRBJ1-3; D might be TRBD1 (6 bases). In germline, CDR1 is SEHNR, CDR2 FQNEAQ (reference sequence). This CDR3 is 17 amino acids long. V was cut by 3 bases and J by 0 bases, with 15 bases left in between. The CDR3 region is CASSLPGQPLSGNTIYF. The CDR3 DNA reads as TGTGCCAGCAGCTTGCCCGGACAGCCGCTCTCTGGAAACACCATATATTTT.

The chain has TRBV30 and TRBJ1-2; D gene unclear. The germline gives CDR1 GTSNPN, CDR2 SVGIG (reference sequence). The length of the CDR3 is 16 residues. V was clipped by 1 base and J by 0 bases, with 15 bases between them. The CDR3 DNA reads TGTGCCTGGAGTGACAAAGGAGGGCAAACTAACTATGGCTACACCTTC. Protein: CAWSDKGGQTNYGYTF.

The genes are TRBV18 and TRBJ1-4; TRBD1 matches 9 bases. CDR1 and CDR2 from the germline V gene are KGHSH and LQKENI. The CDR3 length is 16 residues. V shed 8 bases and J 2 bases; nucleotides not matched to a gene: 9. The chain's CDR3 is CASADTTGGTNEKLFF. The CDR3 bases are TGTGCCAGCGCAGATACAACAGGGGGCACTAATGAAAAACTGTTTTTT.

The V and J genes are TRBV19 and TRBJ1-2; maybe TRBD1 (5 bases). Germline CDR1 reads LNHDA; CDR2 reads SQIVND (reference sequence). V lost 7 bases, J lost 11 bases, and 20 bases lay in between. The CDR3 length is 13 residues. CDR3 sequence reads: CASTKVVGAGYTF. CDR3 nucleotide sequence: TGTGCCAGTACCAAGGTTGTTGGGGCGGGGTACACCTTC. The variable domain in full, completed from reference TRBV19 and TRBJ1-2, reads DGGITQSPKYLFRKEGQNVTLSCEQNLNHDAMYWYRQDPGQGLRLIYYSQIVNDFQKGDIAEGYSVSREKKESFPLTVTSAQKNPTAFYLCASTKVVGAGYTFGSGTRLTVV.

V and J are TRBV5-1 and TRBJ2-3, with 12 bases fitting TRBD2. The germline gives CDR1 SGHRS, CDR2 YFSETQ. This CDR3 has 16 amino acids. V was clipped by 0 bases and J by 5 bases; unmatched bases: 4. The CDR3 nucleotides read TGCGCCAGCAGCTTGGCTAGCGGGGGGGTTGGAGATACGCAGTATTTT. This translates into CASSLASGGVGDTQYF.

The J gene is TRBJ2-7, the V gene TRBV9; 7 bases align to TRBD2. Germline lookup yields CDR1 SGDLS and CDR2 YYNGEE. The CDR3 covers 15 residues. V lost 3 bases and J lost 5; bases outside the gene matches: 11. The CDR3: CASSAPSGGSDEQYF. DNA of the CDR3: TGTGCCAGCAGCGCCCCATCCGGGGGGAGTGACGAGCAGTACTTC.

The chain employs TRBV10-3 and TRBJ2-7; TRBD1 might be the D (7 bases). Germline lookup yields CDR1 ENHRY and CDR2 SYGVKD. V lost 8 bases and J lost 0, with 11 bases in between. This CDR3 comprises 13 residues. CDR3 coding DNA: TGTGCCATCGGAGGGGGCAGCTCCTACGAGCAGTACTTC. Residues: CAIGGGSSYEQYF.

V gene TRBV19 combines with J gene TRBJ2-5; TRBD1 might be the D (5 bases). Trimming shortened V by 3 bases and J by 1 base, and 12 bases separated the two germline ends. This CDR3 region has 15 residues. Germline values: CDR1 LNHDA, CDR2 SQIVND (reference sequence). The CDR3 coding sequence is TGTGCCAGTAGTATCGGTGGGGCCCGCCAAGAGACCCAGTACTTC. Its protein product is CASSIGGARQETQYF.

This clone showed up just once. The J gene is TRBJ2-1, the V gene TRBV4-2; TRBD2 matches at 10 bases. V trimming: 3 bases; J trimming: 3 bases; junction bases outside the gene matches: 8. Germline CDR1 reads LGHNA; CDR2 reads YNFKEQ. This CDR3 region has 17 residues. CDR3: CASSHRPTSGIYNEQFF. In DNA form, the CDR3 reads TGTGCCAGCAGCCACCGCCCCACTAGCGGGATCTACAATGAGCAGTTCTTC.

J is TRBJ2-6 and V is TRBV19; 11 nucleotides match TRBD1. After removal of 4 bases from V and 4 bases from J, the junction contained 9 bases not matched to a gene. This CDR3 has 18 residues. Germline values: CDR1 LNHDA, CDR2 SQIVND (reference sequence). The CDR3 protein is CASSSGQGAGRGANVLTF. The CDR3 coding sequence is TGTGCCAGTAGTAGTGGACAGGGGGCTGGAAGGGGGGCCAACGTCCTGACTTTC.

The CDR3 DNA reads TGTGCCAGCAGCTTAGAGGTCAGCCGGAGCTCCTACGAGCAGTACTTC. It codes for CASSLEVSRSSYEQYF. The chain combines TRBV11-2 with TRBJ2-7; D not certain. Per the germline V gene, CDR1 is SGHAT and CDR2 is FQNNGV. This CDR3 has 16 residues. The ends were cut back, 0 bases at V and 0 bases at J, with 12 bases in the middle.

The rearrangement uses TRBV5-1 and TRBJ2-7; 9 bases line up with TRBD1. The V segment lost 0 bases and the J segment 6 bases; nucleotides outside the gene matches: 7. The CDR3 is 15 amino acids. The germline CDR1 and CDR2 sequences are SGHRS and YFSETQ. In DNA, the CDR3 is TGCGCCAGCAGCTTGGGGGACAGGGAAATCTCCGAGCAGTACTTC. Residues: CASSLGDREISEQYF.

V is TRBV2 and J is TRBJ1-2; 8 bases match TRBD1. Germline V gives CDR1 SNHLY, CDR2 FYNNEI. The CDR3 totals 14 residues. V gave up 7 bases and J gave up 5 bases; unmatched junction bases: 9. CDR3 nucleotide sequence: TGTGCCAGCAAGCAGACAGGGGTCTTTTATGGCTACACCTTC. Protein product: CASKQTGVFYGYTF.

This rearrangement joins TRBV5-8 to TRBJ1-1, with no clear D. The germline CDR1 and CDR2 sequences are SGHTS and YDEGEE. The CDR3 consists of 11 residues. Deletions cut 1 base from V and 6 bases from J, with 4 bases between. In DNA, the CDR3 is TGTGCCAGCAGCTTGATAGCTGAAGCTTTCTTT. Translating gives CASSLIAEAFF.

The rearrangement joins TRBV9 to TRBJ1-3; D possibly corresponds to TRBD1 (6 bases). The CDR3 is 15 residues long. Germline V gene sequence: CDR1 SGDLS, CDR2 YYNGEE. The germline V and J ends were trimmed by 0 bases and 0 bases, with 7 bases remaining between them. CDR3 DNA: TGTGCCAGCAGCGTAGCCAGGGGCTCTGGAAACACCATATATTTT. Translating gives CASSVARGSGNTIYF. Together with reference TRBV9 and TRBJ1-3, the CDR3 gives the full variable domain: DSGVTQTPKHLITATGQRVTLRCSPRSGDLSVYWYQQSLDQGLQFLIQYYNGEERAKGNILERFSAQQFPDLHSELNLSSLELGDSALYFCASSVARGSGNTIYFGEGSWLTVV.

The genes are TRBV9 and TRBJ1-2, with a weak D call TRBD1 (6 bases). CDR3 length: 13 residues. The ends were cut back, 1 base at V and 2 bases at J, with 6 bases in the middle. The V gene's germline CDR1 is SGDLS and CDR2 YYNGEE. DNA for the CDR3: TGTGCCAGCAGCGTAACAGGGAACTATGGCTACACCTTC. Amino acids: CASSVTGNYGYTF. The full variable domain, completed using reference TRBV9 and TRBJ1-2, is DSGVTQTPKHLITATGQRVTLRCSPRSGDLSVYWYQQSLDQGLQFLIQYYNGEERAKGNILERFSAQQFPDLHSELNLSSLELGDSALYFCASSVTGNYGYTFGSGTRLTVV.

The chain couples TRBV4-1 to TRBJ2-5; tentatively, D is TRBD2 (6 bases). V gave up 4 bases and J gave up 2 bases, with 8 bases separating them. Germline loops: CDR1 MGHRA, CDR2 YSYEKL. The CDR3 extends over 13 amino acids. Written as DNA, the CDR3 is TGCGCCAGCAGCCGCCGGGAGCAAGAGACCCAGTACTTC. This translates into CASSRREQETQYF.

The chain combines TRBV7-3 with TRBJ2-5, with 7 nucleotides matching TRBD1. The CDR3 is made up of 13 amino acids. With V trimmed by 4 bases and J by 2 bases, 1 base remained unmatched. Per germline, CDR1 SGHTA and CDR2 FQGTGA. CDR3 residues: CASSWTGQETQYF. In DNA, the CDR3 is TGTGCCAGCAGCTGGACAGGTCAAGAGACCCAGTACTTC.

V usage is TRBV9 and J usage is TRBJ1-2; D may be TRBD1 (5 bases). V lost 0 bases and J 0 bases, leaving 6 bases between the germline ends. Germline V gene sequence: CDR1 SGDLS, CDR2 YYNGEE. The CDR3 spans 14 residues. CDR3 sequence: CASSVAGTNYGYTF. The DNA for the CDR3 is TGTGCCAGCAGCGTAGCAGGGACTAACTATGGCTACACCTTC.

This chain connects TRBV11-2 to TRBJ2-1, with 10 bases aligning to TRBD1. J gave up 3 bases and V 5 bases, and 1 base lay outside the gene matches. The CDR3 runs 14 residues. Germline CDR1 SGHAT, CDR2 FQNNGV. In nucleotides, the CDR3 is TGTGCCAGCAGCCGGGACAGGGGCTACAATGAGCAGTTCTTC. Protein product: CASSRDRGYNEQFF.

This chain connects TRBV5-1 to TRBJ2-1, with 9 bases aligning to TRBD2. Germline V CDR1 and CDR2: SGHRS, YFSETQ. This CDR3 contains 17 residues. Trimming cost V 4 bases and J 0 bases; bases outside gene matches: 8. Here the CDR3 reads CASSLLAGASSYNEQFF. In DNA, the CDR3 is TGCGCCAGCAGCCTTTTAGCGGGGGCCAGCTCCTACAATGAGCAGTTCTTC.